Included here is one TCR beta chain sequence, with context. This receptor's antigen is unknown. No base qualities exist here, and no much larger clone lies one base off it. For sequencing of the TCRbeta CDR3 region, genomic DNA was extracted from the sorted cells. The immunoSEQ Assay was used to sequence the TCRbeta CDR3 regions. Not all clones reach the TCRdb copy of this immuneACCESS table, which keeps in-frame sequences only. Checked studies attribute under half of the gap to unresolved V genes and leave the rest unexplained. The sample yields roughly 79,000 clones; approximately 81% were counted once. The top ten hold 15% to 20% of the sample. This sample was included in a study of OX40 agonist ivuxolimab in advanced cancers. About the full investigation: Ivuxolimab was an agonistic, fully human IgG2 monoclonal antibody directed against OX40 (CD134), a costimulatory receptor. A male proportion of about 79% and a mean age of around 60 years, ranging from 23 to 79, were recorded for the dose-escalation cohort. Of the roughly 53 patients in dose escalation, about 20 had hepatocellular carcinoma, some 15 had melanoma, 9 had renal cell carcinoma and 9 had head and neck cancer. Prior anti-PD-1, anti-PD-L1 or anti-CTLA-4 therapy was permitted, and checkpoint inhibitors had been received by around 40% of dose-escalation patients. Intravenous ivuxolimab was administered to patients every 2 weeks at six dose levels: 0.01, 0.1, 0.3, 1.5, 3 and 10 mg/kg. The paper reports the monotherapy dose-escalation portion (N of about 52 patients) of the phase I ivuxolimab trial. The point of sequencing TCRbeta in the periphery was to test whether ivuxolimab changed TCR sequence diversity and drove clonal T-cell expansion. Partial responses occurred in three dose-escalation patients: two with cutaneous melanoma and one with hepatocellular carcinoma.

The CDR3 goes from the cysteine to the phenylalanine over 11 residues. CDR3 DNA is the only sequence kept; it has 33 bases, read in frame from the first base. V loses 6 bases of germline sequence and J loses 4 bases, and the interval between the two ends is 4 bases. Per the germline V gene, MDHEN is the CDR1 and SYDVKM is the CDR2. The paper's findings and limits, for the study overall: The antigen specificity of the clonally expanded peripheral T cells was not determined. After ivuxolimab, more expanded clones were found on average in CD8+ T cells than in CD4+ T cells. Low levels of normalized T-cell clonal expansion were also shown by some nonresponding patients. At doses from 0.1 to 3.0 mg/kg, clonal expansion was seen in both CD4+ and CD8+ blood T cells between baseline and week 6. Partial responders in the 0.1-3.0 mg/kg groups had among the lowest normalized peripheral clonal expansion, especially among CD8+ T cells.

Patients with autoimmune disease history or receiving systemic immunosuppression were excluded from the trial. Peripheral blood for TCR sequencing was collected from all dose cohorts at baseline, on cycle 4 day 1, and on cycle 7 day 1. Samples came from an open-label, multicenter, first-in-human phase I dose-escalation trial of ivuxolimab. The trial enrolled adults with locally advanced or metastatic head and neck squamous cell, hepatocellular, melanoma or renal cell carcinoma. Before TCR sequencing, CD4+ T cells and CD8+ T cells from peripheral blood were sorted into separate populations. The chain is made from TRBV28 and TRBJ2-1; no D segment can be confidently identified. The starting material was CD4+ or CD8+ T cells sorted from blood, obtained in a trial of the OX40 agonist ivuxolimab. The receptor was isolated from an adult with an advanced solid tumor such as melanoma, head and neck, liver or kidney cancer. CDR3 protein: CASSEYNEQFF. The sequence in DNA is TGTGCCAGCAGCGAATACAATGAGCAGTTCTTC.